This T cell receptor (beta chain) was retrieved from a study of beta chain features in type 1 diabetes. The investigators reverse transcribed all of the isolated RNA, so they sequenced expressed TCRB transcripts. Sequenced by immunoSEQ multiplex PCR; TCRdb stores in-frame clones only, minus some. The sample includes some 26,000 clones, 68% of them seen just once. Between the trimmed V and J ends, which lost 5 bases and 5 bases, there was a span of 21 bases. CDR1 is SGHTA, CDR2 FQGNSA, per germline. This CDR3 is 16 amino acids long. Turning to this clone: The antigen is undetermined.

Overall study findings and caveats: The study found fewer insertions and more deletions at VDJ junctions in type 1 diabetes patients. Researchers report that Type 1 diabetes patients had moderately but significantly shorter TCRB CDR3s across all four CD4+ subsets.

This TCR was sampled from a woman aged 40 to 50 with type 1 diabetes. The rearrangement uses TRBV7-2 and TRBJ1-1; perhaps TRBD1 as D (5 bases). The sample taken for sequencing was stem cell memory CD4+ T cells from blood. The CDR3 region is CASSPEGGALLTEAFF. The CDR3 coding sequence is TGTGCCAGCAGCCCAGAGGGAGGGGCGCTCCTGACTGAAGCTTTCTTT.